The 15 T cell receptor beta chains in this list originate from one sample, sequenced in a study of cytomegalovirus exposure and HLA in healthy donors. The repertoire was sequenced with immunoSEQ multiplex PCR; TCRdb's copy has only in-frame clones and lacks some. The table lists 200,000 to 250,000 clones, more than 75% of them singletons, with 12% in the top ten. Sequenced material: PBMCs. The source is a man in his late teens or twenties in good health and CMV-seropositive.

The J gene is TRBJ2-5, the V gene TRBV30, with 10 bases identical to TRBD1. V lost 2 bases and J lost 4; bases outside the gene matches: 7. Per the germline V gene, CDR1 is GTSNPN and CDR2 is SVGIG (reference sequence). The CDR3 runs to 15 residues. The CDR3 reads CAWSWTGGIRETQYF. For the CDR3, the DNA is TGTGCCTGGAGTTGGACAGGGGGGATTAGAGAGACCCAGTACTTC.

The rearrangement uses TRBV6-1 and TRBJ2-1; D ambiguous. CDR3 length equals 13 residues. The V and J ends lost 4 bases and 6 bases respectively, with 10 bases between them. CDR1 MNHNS and CDR2 SASEGT come from the germline V gene. The CDR3 DNA reads TGTGCCAGCAGTGGAACGGCGCGCAATGAGCAGTTCTTC. Amino acid sequence: CASSGTARNEQFF.

The chain joins TRBV29-1 to TRBJ2-5, with D possibly being TRBD1 (7 bases). Trimming took 5 bases from V and 6 from J, leaving 25 bases between them. CDR3 length equals 16 residues. Germline CDR1 and CDR2: SQVTM and ANQGSEA. The CDR3 loop reads CSVRNRGGGTGKTQYF. The DNA of the CDR3 is TGCAGCGTTCGAAACAGGGGAGGCGGGACGGGGAAGACCCAGTACTTC.

This clone was observed once. The chain employs TRBV18 and TRBJ1-2; perhaps TRBD1 as D (6 bases). The CDR3 contains 18 residues. Germline CDR1 is KGHSH and CDR2 is LQKENI. V was pared by 0 bases and J by 2 bases, with 19 bases between. The chain's CDR3 is CASSPPEYRQVMNYGYTF. The CDR3 DNA reads as TGTGCCAGCTCACCACCGGAATATCGACAGGTTATGAACTATGGCTACACCTTC.

V and J are TRBV11-1 and TRBJ2-3, with a possible D match to TRBD2 (5 bases). The V gene's germline CDR1 is SGHAT and CDR2 FQDESV (reference sequence). CDR3 length equals 16 residues. V dropped 0 bases and J dropped 2 bases, with 12 bases sitting between them. This CDR3 is CASSLAAGTYTDTQYF. The CDR3 DNA follows: TGTGCCAGCAGCTTAGCCGCGGGCACCTACACAGATACGCAGTATTTT. Full variable domain (outside the CDR3, taken from reference TRBV11-1 and TRBJ2-3): EAEVAQSPRYKITEKSQAVAFWCDPISGHATLYWYRQILGQGPELLVQFQDESVVDDSQLPKDRFSAERLKGVDSTLKIQPAELGDSAMYLCASSLAAGTYTDTQYFGPGTRLTVL.

V and J are TRBV11-2 and TRBJ2-3; TRBD2 might be the D (5 bases). Deletions cut 1 base from V and 0 bases from J, with 8 bases between. Germline V lookup: CDR1 SGHAT, CDR2 FQNNGV. This CDR3 contains 15 residues. The CDR3 protein is CASSLVGGSTDTQYF. The CDR3 DNA is TGTGCCAGCAGCTTAGTCGGCGGGAGCACAGATACGCAGTATTTT.

The rearrangement links TRBV9 to TRBJ1-2; D gene unclear. Trimming pared 4 bases from V and 8 bases from J, leaving 24 bases between. In germline, CDR1 is SGDLS, CDR2 YYNGEE. The CDR3 covers 16 residues. Written as DNA, the CDR3 is TGTGCCAGCAGCCCACAAGGGCACTTCCCCGGCGGGGGCTACACCTTC. It specifies CASSPQGHFPGGGYTF.

Of note for this clone: A much more abundant neighbour one base away suggests this may be a read error. The chain has TRBV11-2 and TRBJ2-1; D is ambiguous. Germline V lookup: CDR1 SGHAT, CDR2 FQNNGV. The V end lost 2 bases, the J end lost 8 bases, and 4 bases lay between the germline ends. The CDR3 runs to 11 residues. CDR3 nucleotides: TGTGCCAGCAGCTTATACCATGAGCAGTTCTTC. It encodes CASSLYHEQFF.

V and J are TRBV5-1 and TRBJ1-5, with D tentatively TRBD1 (5 bases). The CDR3 is 16 residues long. The germline CDR1 and CDR2 sequences are SGHRS and YFSETQ. Trimming pared 5 bases from V and 8 bases from J, leaving 23 bases between. This CDR3 is CASRSPQSQGRKPQHF. In nucleotides, the CDR3 is TGCGCCAGCAGGTCCCCCCAAAGCCAGGGCCGAAAGCCCCAGCATTTT.

The chain uses TRBV6-4 and TRBJ2-3; TRBD1 agrees at 7 bases. The CDR3 consists of 13 residues. Trimming cost V 4 bases and J 4 bases; bases outside gene matches: 2. Per the germline V gene, CDR1 is MRHNA and CDR2 is SNTAGT. This CDR3 reads CASSGQGADTQYF. The DNA of the CDR3 is TGTGCCAGCAGTGGACAGGGCGCAGATACGCAGTATTTT.

This chain uses TRBV19 with TRBJ1-2; no reliable D call. Germline values: CDR1 LNHDA, CDR2 SQIVND (reference sequence). The V end was cut by 10 bases, the J end by 4 bases, with 10 bases between. The CDR3 consists of 11 residues. The DNA of the CDR3 is TGTGCCACGTACGGTTCCTATGGCTACACCTTC. Its protein product is CATYGSYGYTF.

Only one count was recorded for this clone. This chain uses TRBV29-1 with TRBJ1-1; D is uncertain. The V and J ends lost 7 bases and 3 bases respectively, with 18 bases between them. The germline gives CDR1 SQVTM, CDR2 ANQGSEA. The CDR3 has 14 residues. CDR3 in amino acids: CSGSVGGPDTEAFF. In nucleotides, the CDR3 is TGCAGCGGGAGTGTGGGCGGGCCTGACACTGAAGCTTTCTTT.

Only one count was recorded for this clone. This sequence joins TRBV7-9 and TRBJ2-7, with a possible D match to TRBD2 (5 bases). Germline V gene data show CDR1 as SEHNR and CDR2 as FQNEAQ (reference sequence). Deletions cut 5 bases from V and 6 bases from J, with 17 bases between. This CDR3 region has 14 residues. The CDR3 DNA is TGTGCCAGCAGCGCCCCAATCCTAGCTGCCGAGCAGTACTTC. Residues: CASSAPILAAEQYF.

The CDR3 DNA reads as TGTGCCAGCAGTTTCCGGGACTCCAGAACTGCCGGGGAGCTGTTTTTT. It codes for CASSFRDSRTAGELFF. The chain uses TRBV2 and TRBJ2-2, with TRBD2 as a possible D gene (6 bases). Trimming stripped 5 bases from V and 6 bases from J, with 19 bases between. Germline-derived CDR1 and CDR2 are SNHLY and FYNNEI. This CDR3 contains 16 residues.

The chain has TRBV30 and TRBJ2-3; D is ambiguous. The CDR3 is made up of 16 amino acids. Germline values: CDR1 GTSNPN, CDR2 SVGIG (reference sequence). V lost 2 bases and J lost 0, with 15 bases in between. This CDR3 is CAWSFPGRTSTDTQYF. The CDR3 DNA follows: TGTGCCTGGAGTTTTCCAGGAAGAACTAGCACAGATACGCAGTATTTT. Full variable domain (remainder filled in from reference TRBV30 and TRBJ2-3): SQTIHQWPATLVQPVGSPLSLECTVEGTSNPNLYWYRQAAGRGLQLLFYSVGIGQISSEVPQNLSASRPQDRQFILSSKKLLLSDSGFYLCAWSFPGRTSTDTQYFGPGTRLTVL.